These T cell receptor beta chains were read from a single sample in a study of blood T cell repertoires in COVID-19. This table comes from immunoSEQ multiplex PCR, and its TCRdb copy is limited to in-frame clones, with some not included. The profile shows approximately 220,000 clones, about 80% of them singletons. The sequencing sample was made of peripheral blood. These receptor sequences come from a woman between 35 and 50 years old with active or convalescent COVID-19. Both conserved end residues are part of each CDR3. A D gene is named only where the DNA matches it firmly. Clone size appears in some rows only: once, few, many, or a class for an expanded clone.

d_gene: -; abundance: once; j_gene: TRBJ1-2; v_gene: TRBV2; CDR3nt: TGTGCCAGCTTCCTAGCTGGGGGGTCGGGGAACTATGGCTACACCTTC; CDR3aa: CASFLAGGSGNYGYTF
d_gene: TRBD1; abundance: -; j_gene: TRBJ1-3; v_gene: TRBV3-1/TRBV3-2; CDR3nt: TGTGCCAGCAGCCCTGGACAGGGAATGTACCCTGGAAACACCATATATTTT; CDR3aa: CASSPGQGMYPGNTIYF
d_gene: -; abundance: -; j_gene: TRBJ2-2; v_gene: TRBV7-8; CDR3nt: TGTGCCAGCAGCGCCTACCGGGATTCTATAAGAGGCACCGGGGAGCTGTTTTTT; CDR3aa: CASSAYRDSIRGTGELFF
d_gene: TRBD1; abundance: -; j_gene: TRBJ2-7; v_gene: TRBV27; CDR3nt: TGTGCCAGCAGGGACAGGGGTTCCTACGAGCAGTACTTC; CDR3aa: CASRDRGSYEQYF
d_gene: TRBD2; abundance: medium-sized; j_gene: TRBJ2-1; v_gene: TRBV27; CDR3nt: TGTGCCAGCAGTTTGGGTAGCGGGACGGGGAATGAGCAGTTCTTC; CDR3aa: CASSLGSGTGNEQFF
d_gene: -; abundance: -; j_gene: TRBJ2-1; v_gene: TRBV4-3; CDR3nt: TGCGCCAGCAGCCAAGATTCGGCGGGGCTCGGTGAGCAGTTCTTC; CDR3aa: CASSQDSAGLGEQFF
d_gene: TRBD1; abundance: -; j_gene: TRBJ1-5; v_gene: TRBV15; CDR3nt: TGTGCCACCAGGAGGGACAGGGTAAGCAATCAGCCCCAGCATTTT; CDR3aa: CATRRDRVSNQPQHF
d_gene: TRBD2; abundance: -; j_gene: TRBJ2-1; v_gene: TRBV4-2; CDR3nt: TGTGCCAGCAGCCAAGCTGAGCGGGAGGTGGTTTACAATGAGCAGTTCTTC; CDR3aa: CASSQAEREVVYNEQFF
d_gene: TRBD2; abundance: once; j_gene: TRBJ2-1; v_gene: TRBV2; CDR3nt: TGTGCCAGCAGTGGTTTAAGCGGGGGGGCCAATGAGCAGTTCTTC; CDR3aa: CASSGLSGGANEQFF
d_gene: -; abundance: -; j_gene: TRBJ2-2; v_gene: TRBV29-1; CDR3nt: TGCAGCGTTGAACCAGGGGACACCGGGGAGCTGTTTTTT; CDR3aa: CSVEPGDTGELFF
d_gene: TRBD1; abundance: few; j_gene: TRBJ2-7; v_gene: TRBV15; CDR3nt: TGTGCCACCAGCAGTCCCGGGACAGCGAGCTCCTACGAGCAGTACTTC; CDR3aa: CATSSPGTASSYEQYF
d_gene: -; abundance: -; j_gene: TRBJ2-7; v_gene: TRBV6-1; CDR3nt: TGTGCCAGCAGTGAACGGGGGTTGGCTAGTGTCTACGAGCAGTACTTC; CDR3aa: CASSERGLASVYEQYF
d_gene: TRBD1; abundance: -; j_gene: TRBJ2-7; v_gene: TRBV6-5; CDR3nt: TGTGCCAGCAGTTCGTACGGACAGGGAAGCTCCTACGAGCAGTACTTC; CDR3aa: CASSSYGQGSSYEQYF
d_gene: TRBD1; abundance: -; j_gene: TRBJ2-1; v_gene: TRBV5-1; CDR3nt: TGCGCCAGCAGCCCAAGACAGGGCGTGTCATGGGACGAGCAGTTCTTC; CDR3aa: CASSPRQGVSWDEQFF
d_gene: -; abundance: -; j_gene: TRBJ1-2; v_gene: TRBV28; CDR3nt: TGTGCCAGCAGTTGGGAGGGCTCTGTCTATGGCTACACCTTC; CDR3aa: CASSWEGSVYGYTF
d_gene: TRBD1; abundance: -; j_gene: TRBJ1-4; v_gene: TRBV24-1; CDR3nt: TGTGCCACCAGCGACGGACAGGGAGCAACTAATGAAAAACTGTTTTTT; CDR3aa: CATSDGQGATNEKLFF
d_gene: TRBD1; abundance: -; j_gene: TRBJ1-5; v_gene: TRBV9; CDR3nt: TGTGCCAGCAGCGAGACAGGGGGCGCCCAGCCCCAGCATTTT; CDR3aa: CASSETGGAQPQHF
d_gene: TRBD2; abundance: -; j_gene: TRBJ2-1; v_gene: TRBV4-1; CDR3nt: TGCGCCAGCAGCCGAGAGGGCGGGGGGAGGTCCTCCAATGAGCAGTTCTTC; CDR3aa: CASSREGGGRSSNEQFF
d_gene: TRBD1; abundance: -; j_gene: TRBJ2-7; v_gene: TRBV4-1; CDR3nt: TGCGCCAGCAGCCCGACAGGGGCGGGGGAGCAGTACTTC; CDR3aa: CASSPTGAGEQYF
d_gene: -; abundance: few; j_gene: TRBJ1-2; v_gene: TRBV4-2; CDR3nt: TGTGCCAGCAGCCAAGAGGTCAGGGCCCCTAACTATGGCTACACCTTC; CDR3aa: CASSQEVRAPNYGYTF
d_gene: -; abundance: -; j_gene: TRBJ2-7; v_gene: TRBV19; CDR3nt: TGTGCCAGTAGTATTGGTGGAGAGTCCTACGAGCAGTACTTC; CDR3aa: CASSIGGESYEQYF
d_gene: TRBD2; abundance: -; j_gene: TRBJ2-1; v_gene: TRBV24-1; CDR3nt: TGTGCCACCAGTGATCGAACTACAGGACTAGCGGGAGTCCTCGAGCAGTTCTTC; CDR3aa: CATSDRTTGLAGVLEQFF
d_gene: TRBD1; abundance: -; j_gene: TRBJ2-7; v_gene: TRBV28; CDR3nt: TGTGCCAGCAGTTTACAGAGGACAGGGTACCACGAGCAGTACTTC; CDR3aa: CASSLQRTGYHEQYF
d_gene: TRBD2; abundance: -; j_gene: TRBJ2-1; v_gene: TRBV27; CDR3nt: TGTGCCAGCAGTCCTAGGACTAGCGAGAACAATGAGCAGTTCTTC; CDR3aa: CASSPRTSENNEQFF
d_gene: TRBD2; abundance: few; j_gene: TRBJ2-1; v_gene: TRBV10-3; CDR3nt: TGTGCCATCAGTGAGGGGACTAGCGGGAGCGATGAGCAGTTCTTC; CDR3aa: CAISEGTSGSDEQFF
d_gene: -; abundance: -; j_gene: TRBJ2-7; v_gene: TRBV28; CDR3nt: TGTGCCAGCAGTTTAGTTGGGCCCTTATCCGATGAGCAGTACTTC; CDR3aa: CASSLVGPLSDEQYF
d_gene: TRBD1; abundance: -; j_gene: TRBJ2-3; v_gene: TRBV24-1; CDR3nt: TGTGCCACCAGTGATCCTGGGACAGGGGAAGATACGCAGTATTTT; CDR3aa: CATSDPGTGEDTQYF
d_gene: -; abundance: -; j_gene: TRBJ1-1; v_gene: TRBV24-1; CDR3nt: TGTGCCACTGAACTCCTCGGACGAGGTTCGGGAAACACTGAAGCTTTCTTT; CDR3aa: CATELLGRGSGNTEAFF
d_gene: -; abundance: few; j_gene: TRBJ2-7; v_gene: TRBV6-5; CDR3nt: TGTGCCAGCAGTTACTCTTACAGGTTCTCCTACGAGCAGTACTTC; CDR3aa: CASSYSYRFSYEQYF
d_gene: -; abundance: -; j_gene: TRBJ2-3; v_gene: TRBV18; CDR3nt: TGTGCCAGCTCGTCTAGCACAGATACGCAGTATTTT; CDR3aa: CASSSSTDTQYF